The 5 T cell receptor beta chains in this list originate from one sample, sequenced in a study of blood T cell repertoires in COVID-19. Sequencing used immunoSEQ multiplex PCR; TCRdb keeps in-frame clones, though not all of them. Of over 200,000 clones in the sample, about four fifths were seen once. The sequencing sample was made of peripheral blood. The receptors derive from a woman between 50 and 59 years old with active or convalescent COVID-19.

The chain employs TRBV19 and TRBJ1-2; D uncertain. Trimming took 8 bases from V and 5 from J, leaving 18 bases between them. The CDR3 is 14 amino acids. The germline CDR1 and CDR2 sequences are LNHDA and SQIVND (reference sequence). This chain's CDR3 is CASCTPNSEYGYTF. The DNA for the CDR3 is TGTGCCAGTTGCACCCCCAACTCCGAGTATGGCTACACCTTC. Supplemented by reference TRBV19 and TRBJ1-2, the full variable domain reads DGGITQSPKYLFRKEGQNVTLSCEQNLNHDAMYWYRQDPGQGLRLIYYSQIVNDFQKGDIAEGYSVSREKKESFPLTVTSAQKNPTAFYLCASCTPNSEYGYTFGSGTRLTVV.

The CDR3 sequence is CVRSSDWGFFYGYTF. The CDR3 DNA is TGTGTCAGAAGCTCGGATTGGGGCTTCTTCTATGGCTACACCTTC. The chain links TRBV7-5 to TRBJ1-2; the D call of TRBD1 is as the table states it, not checked on the DNA. TRBV7-5 is given as a pseudogene. This CDR3 spans 15 amino acids.

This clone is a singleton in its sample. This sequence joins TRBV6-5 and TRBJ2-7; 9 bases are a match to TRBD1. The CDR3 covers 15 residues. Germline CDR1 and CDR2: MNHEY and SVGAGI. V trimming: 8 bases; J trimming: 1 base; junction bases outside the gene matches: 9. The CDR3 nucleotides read TGTGCCAGCGGACGAGGTGGGACAGGGTCCTACGAGCAGTACTTC. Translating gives CASGRGGTGSYEQYF.

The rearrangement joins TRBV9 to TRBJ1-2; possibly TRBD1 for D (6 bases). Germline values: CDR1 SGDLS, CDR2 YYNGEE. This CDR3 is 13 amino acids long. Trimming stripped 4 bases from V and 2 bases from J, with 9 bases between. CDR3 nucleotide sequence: TGTGCCAGCAGCTCCGGACAGAACTATGGCTACACCTTC. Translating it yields CASSSGQNYGYTF.

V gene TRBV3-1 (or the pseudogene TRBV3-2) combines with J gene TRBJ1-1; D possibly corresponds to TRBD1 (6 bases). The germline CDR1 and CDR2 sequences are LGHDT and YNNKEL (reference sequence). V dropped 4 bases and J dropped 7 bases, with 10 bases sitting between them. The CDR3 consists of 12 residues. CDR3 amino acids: CASSPGQREAFF. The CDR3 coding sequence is TGTGCCAGCAGCCCCGGACAGCGTGAAGCTTTCTTT.